The 26 T cell receptor beta chains reported below all come from one sample, sequenced in a study of identifying expanded T cells in peripheral blood (dated by TCRdb to about 2019). The library was obtained by the immunoSEQ multiplex PCR assay. The clones in this table, taken by TCRdb from immuneACCESS, are in-frame only. Not every clone is retained; where verified, under half of the shortfall comes from an unresolved V gene, and the cause of the rest is unknown. This sample has approximately 100,000 clones in its table, and roughly 90% of those were observed once. Approximately 4% of the sample is in the top ten clones. The sample was blood. The receptors were gathered from a person between 18 and 75 years old in good health.

A few counts support this clone. This chain connects TRBV6-1 to TRBJ2-7, with D perhaps TRBD1 (6 bases). With 0 bases removed from V and 0 bases from J, the gap between germline ends came to 9 bases. The CDR3 loop spans 15 amino acids. From germline, CDR1 is MNHNS and CDR2 SASEGT. CDR3 sequence reads: CASSEAQTGSYEQYF. The CDR3 DNA follows: TGTGCCAGCAGTGAAGCTCAGACAGGCTCCTACGAGCAGTACTTC.

The chain has TRBV30 and TRBJ1-1, with 9 bases identical to TRBD1. The germline CDR1 and CDR2 sequences are GTSNPN and SVGIG (reference sequence). V shed 2 bases, J shed 9 bases, and the junction held 4 bases outside the gene matches. This CDR3 has 12 residues. As DNA, the CDR3 is TGTGCCTGGAGTACGACAGGGGGTAAAGCTTTCTTT. Translating it yields CAWSTTGGKAFF.

The V and J genes are TRBV5-6 and TRBJ2-1; D is unresolved. V lost 0 bases and J lost 7, with 8 bases in between. CDR1 is SGHDT, CDR2 YYEEEE, per germline. This CDR3 has 13 residues. The CDR3 spells CASSLGQLNEQFF. The CDR3 region has the DNA TGTGCCAGCAGCTTGGGGCAATTAAATGAGCAGTTCTTC.

V and J are TRBV21-1 and TRBJ2-3; the DNA was not used to check the table's D call, TRBD2. TRBV21-1 is deemed a pseudogene. The CDR3 extends over 16 amino acids. This CDR3 is CASSKRGGDSTDTQYF. The CDR3 DNA reads TGTGCCAGCAGCAAACGCGGGGGGGATAGCACAGATACGCAGTATTTT.

V gene TRBV27 combines with J gene TRBJ2-7, with 10 bases that match TRBD1. The CDR3 covers 16 residues. Germline loops: CDR1 MNHEY, CDR2 SMNVEV (reference sequence). Trimming at V came to 5 bases and at J to 3 bases, leaving 10 bases not matched to a gene. The CDR3 region has the DNA TGTGCCAGCAGTCAATCTGCCGGGACAGGGGTCTACGAGCAGTACTTC. This sequence encodes CASSQSAGTGVYEQYF.

The chain couples TRBV6-1 to TRBJ2-7, with 9 bases identical to TRBD2. The germline CDR1 and CDR2 sequences are MNHNS and SASEGT. The CDR3 is 14 amino acids. V shed 9 bases and J 3 bases; nucleotides not matched to a gene: 9. The CDR3 coding sequence is TGTGCCAGTCACCTTAGCGGGGGACGCTACGAGCAGTACTTC. This translates into CASHLSGGRYEQYF.

The V and J genes are TRBV10-2 and TRBJ2-1, with D hard to call. The ends were cut back, 6 bases at V and 1 base at J, with 10 bases in the middle. Germline CDR1 reads WSHSY; CDR2 reads SAAADI. The CDR3 runs to 14 residues. The CDR3 bases are TGCGCCAGCAGGGACGGGTTATCCTACAATGAGCAGTTCTTC. It encodes CASRDGLSYNEQFF.

V is TRBV6-5 and J is TRBJ2-1; the D call may be TRBD1 or TRBD2 (6 bases each). Trimming took off 0 bases at V and 5 bases at J, with 11 bases between the two ends. CDR1 and CDR2 (germline): MNHEY, SVGAGI. The CDR3 has 15 amino acids. CDR3 loop: CASSYSRGVHNEQFF. The CDR3 bases are TGTGCCAGCAGTTACTCGAGGGGGGTGCACAATGAGCAGTTCTTC.

The chain combines TRBV2 with TRBJ1-2; the D is unclear. The V end lost 11 bases, the J end lost 7 bases, and 11 bases lay between the germline ends. The CDR3 extends over 10 amino acids. CDR1 SNHLY and CDR2 FYNNEI come from the germline V gene. Here the CDR3 reads CAGDGPGYTF. The CDR3 DNA reads as TGTGCCGGCGATGGACCTGGCTACACCTTC.

The chain carries TRBV6-5 and TRBJ1-5, with D perhaps TRBD1 (6 bases). V was clipped by 3 bases and J by 7 bases, with 16 bases between them. Germline V gene data show CDR1 as MNHEY and CDR2 as SVGAGI. This CDR3 has 15 residues. This CDR3 is CASSYSSRGGQPQHF. For the CDR3, the DNA is TGTGCCAGCAGTTATTCGAGCAGGGGTGGCCAGCCCCAGCATTTT.

The V gene is TRBV5-8, the J gene TRBJ1-4, with 10 bases identical to TRBD1. V was pared by 3 bases and J by 0 bases, with 2 bases of the junction left unmatched. Germline V gene lookup returns CDR1 SGHTS and CDR2 YDEGEE. The CDR3 length is 16 residues. The CDR3 sequence: CASSSGQGATNEKLFF. The CDR3 coding sequence is TGTGCCAGCAGCTCTGGACAGGGGGCAACTAATGAAAAACTGTTTTTT.

The V call is TRBV9, the J call TRBJ1-3; D gene uncertain. The CDR3 spans 14 residues. V gave up 4 bases and J gave up 4 bases, with 12 bases separating them. Germline V gene data show CDR1 as SGDLS and CDR2 as YYNGEE. CDR3 coding DNA: TGTGCCAGCAGCTCCGGCCAGCCCGGAAACACCATATATTTT. This gives the protein CASSSGQPGNTIYF.

The chain links TRBV7-2 to TRBJ2-3; 8 bases line up with TRBD2. The CDR3 has 16 amino acids. Germline V CDR1 and CDR2: SGHTA, FQGNSA. V was clipped by 4 bases and J by 4 bases; unmatched bases: 10. The CDR3 region is CASSSISGNIADTQYF. The CDR3 DNA sequence: TGTGCCAGCAGCTCAATTAGCGGGAATATCGCAGATACGCAGTATTTT.

J is TRBJ2-1 and V is TRBV23-1; D is possibly TRBD2 (6 bases). TRBV23-1 belongs to the ORF category, with a function that is uncertain. V shed 0 bases and J shed 9 bases, with 21 bases lying between them. The CDR3 totals 17 residues. CDR3 nucleotides: TGCGCCAGCAGTCAATCGCCCCTTCGGGGGAGAGGAGCTGAGCAGTTCTTC. Translating gives CASSQSPLRGRGAEQFF.

V is TRBV5-1 and J is TRBJ2-5; D not resolved. Germline CDR1 SGHRS, CDR2 YFSETQ. V was pared by 2 bases and J by 1 base, with 6 bases between. This CDR3 spans 13 amino acids. CDR3 sequence reads: CASSFARQETQYF. The CDR3 nucleotides read TGCGCCAGCAGCTTCGCTCGCCAAGAGACCCAGTACTTC.

In this sample, this clone turned up once. This sequence joins TRBV10-2 and TRBJ1-2, with D maybe TRBD1 (5 bases). CDR1 and CDR2 (germline): WSHSY, SAAADI. CDR3 size: 15 residues. The ends were cut back, 0 bases at V and 5 bases at J, with 13 bases in the middle. Here the CDR3 reads CASSESAGQGYGYTF. The CDR3 nucleotides are TGCGCCAGCAGTGAGTCAGCGGGGCAGGGATATGGCTACACCTTC.

V and J are TRBV5-6 and TRBJ2-7; D might be TRBD1 (5 bases). CDR3 length equals 14 residues. Trimming took 1 base from V and 2 from J, leaving 10 bases between them. Germline CDR1 reads SGHDT; CDR2 reads YYEEEE. This CDR3 is CASSLQGPAYEQYF. CDR3 nucleotide sequence: TGTGCCAGCAGCTTGCAGGGCCCCGCCTACGAGCAGTACTTC. Variable domain in full (rest from reference TRBV5-6 and TRBJ2-7): DAGVTQSPTHLIKTRGQQVTLRCSPKSGHDTVSWYQQALGQGPQFIFQYYEEEERQRGNFPDRFSGHQFPNYSSELNVNALLLGDSALYLCASSLQGPAYEQYFGPGTRLTVT.

The chain has TRBV13 and TRBJ2-7, with D tentatively TRBD1 (6 bases). The germline V gene has CDR1 PRHDT and CDR2 FYEKMQ (reference sequence). Trimming shortened V by 5 bases and J by 2 bases, and 16 bases separated the two germline ends. The CDR3 contains 15 residues. CDR3 region: CASSQGRDTAYEQYF. For the CDR3, the DNA is TGTGCCAGCAGCCAAGGCCGGGACACAGCCTACGAGCAGTACTTC.

This clone was detected a few times. The chain recombines TRBV28 with TRBJ1-4, with a weak D call TRBD1 (6 bases). Deletions cut 10 bases from V and 8 bases from J, with 23 bases between. The CDR3 sequence is 15 residues long. Germline loops: CDR1 MDHEN, CDR2 SYDVKM. CDR3 sequence: CATSLLWGAGEKLFF. Written as DNA, the CDR3 is TGTGCCACCTCGCTTCTCTGGGGGGCGGGAGAAAAACTGTTTTTT.

The chain joins TRBV4-1 to TRBJ1-1; 7 bases align to TRBD1. Germline V gene sequence: CDR1 MGHRA, CDR2 YSYEKL. The CDR3 spans 15 residues. V shed 4 bases and J 1 base; nucleotides not matched to a gene: 6. The CDR3 region has the DNA TGCGCCAGCAGCCCAGAGACAGGGAGGAACACTGAAGCTTTCTTT. Its protein is CASSPETGRNTEAFF.

The rearrangement joins TRBV14 to TRBJ2-1, with no clear D. Looked up from germline, CDR1 is SGHDN and CDR2 is FVKESK. V was trimmed by 6 bases and J by 9 bases, leaving 15 bases between them. There are 13 residues in the CDR3. CDR3 region: CASRDQPGGEQFF. The DNA for the CDR3 is TGTGCCAGCAGGGATCAGCCAGGTGGTGAGCAGTTCTTC.

The V and J genes are TRBV11-2 and TRBJ2-3, with TRBD2 matching 7 bases. Looked up from germline, CDR1 is SGHAT and CDR2 is FQNNGV. CDR3 length: 15 amino acids. Trimming took 3 bases from V and 3 from J; bases not matched to a gene: 6. The CDR3 bases are TGTGCCAGCAGCTTTAGGGCGGGGGATACAGATACGCAGTATTTT. This codes for CASSFRAGDTDTQYF.

The V call is TRBV9, the J call TRBJ2-7; TRBD2 matches at 12 bases. Germline trimming cut 3 bases from V and 6 bases from J; bases unmatched to any gene: 10. Germline CDR1 is SGDLS and CDR2 is YYNGEE. The CDR3 is 16 amino acids. Here the CDR3 reads CASSARTSGVAGEQYF. The CDR3 DNA is TGTGCCAGCAGCGCTAGGACTAGCGGGGTGGCCGGCGAGCAGTACTTC. Full variable domain (outside the CDR3, taken from reference TRBV9 and TRBJ2-7): DSGVTQTPKHLITATGQRVTLRCSPRSGDLSVYWYQQSLDQGLQFLIQYYNGEERAKGNILERFSAQQFPDLHSELNLSSLELGDSALYFCASSARTSGVAGEQYFGPGTRLTVT.

The rearrangement uses TRBV5-1 and TRBJ1-4; possibly TRBD1 for D (5 bases). The CDR3 totals 14 residues. Trimming removed 1 base at V and 8 bases at J, with 12 bases between. CDR1 and CDR2 from the germline V gene are SGHRS and YFSETQ. The CDR3 region has the DNA TGCGCCAGCAGCTTGAGCCAGGGTGGGGAAAAACTGTTTTTT. Translating it yields CASSLSQGGEKLFF.

The genes are TRBV5-1 and TRBJ2-1, with 12 bases aligning to TRBD2. CDR3 length: 17 amino acids. Germline V gene lookup returns CDR1 SGHRS and CDR2 YFSETQ. J lost 9 bases, V lost 0 bases, and 10 bases had no gene match. CDR3 region: CASSLAGKLAGGGEQFF. The CDR3 nucleotides are TGCGCCAGCAGCTTGGCCGGGAAACTAGCGGGAGGTGGTGAGCAGTTCTTC.

The rearrangement joins TRBV28 to TRBJ1-5; the D is unclear. Germline V CDR1 and CDR2: MDHEN, SYDVKM. Trimming shortened V by 6 bases and J by 4 bases, and 13 bases separated the two germline ends. The CDR3 covers 14 residues. CDR3 nucleotides: TGTGCCAGCAGACTCCGACGGGCTAATCAGCCCCAGCATTTT. Translating it yields CASRLRRANQPQHF.